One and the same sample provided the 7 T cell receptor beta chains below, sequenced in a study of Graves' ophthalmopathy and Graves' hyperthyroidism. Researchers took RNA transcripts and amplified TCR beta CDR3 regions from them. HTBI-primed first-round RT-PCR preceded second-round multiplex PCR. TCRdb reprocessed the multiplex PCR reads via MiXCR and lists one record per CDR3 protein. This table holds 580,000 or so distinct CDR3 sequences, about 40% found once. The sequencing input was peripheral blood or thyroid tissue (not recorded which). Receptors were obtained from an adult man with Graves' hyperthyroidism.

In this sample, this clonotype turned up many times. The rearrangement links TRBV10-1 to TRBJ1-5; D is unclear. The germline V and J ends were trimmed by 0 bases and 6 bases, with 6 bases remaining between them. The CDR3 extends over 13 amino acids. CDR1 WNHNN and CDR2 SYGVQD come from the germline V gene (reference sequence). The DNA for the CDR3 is TGCGCCAGCAGTGAGTCTCTGGTTCAGCCCCAGCATTTT. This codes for CASSESLVQPQHF.

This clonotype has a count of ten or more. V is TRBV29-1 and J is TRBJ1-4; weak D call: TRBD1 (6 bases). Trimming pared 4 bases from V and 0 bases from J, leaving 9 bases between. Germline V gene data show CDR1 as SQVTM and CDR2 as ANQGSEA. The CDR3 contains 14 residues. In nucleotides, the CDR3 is TGCAGCGTTGGGACAGCCCCAACTAATGAAAAACTGTTTTTT. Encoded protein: CSVGTAPTNEKLFF.

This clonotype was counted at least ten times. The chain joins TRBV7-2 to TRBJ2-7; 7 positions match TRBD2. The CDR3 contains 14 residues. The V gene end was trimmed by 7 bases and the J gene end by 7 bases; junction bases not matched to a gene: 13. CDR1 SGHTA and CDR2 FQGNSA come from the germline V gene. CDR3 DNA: TGTGCCAGCACCCACGGGGGAGGGTTTGGAGAGCAGTACTTC. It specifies CASTHGGGFGEQYF.

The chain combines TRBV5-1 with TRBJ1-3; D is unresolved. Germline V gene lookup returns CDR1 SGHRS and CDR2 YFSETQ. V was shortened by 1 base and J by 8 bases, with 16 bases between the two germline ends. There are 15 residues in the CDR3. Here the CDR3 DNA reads TGCGCCAGCAGCTTGCAATCGGATGATAGGCACACCATATATTTT. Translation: CASSLQSDDRHTIYF.

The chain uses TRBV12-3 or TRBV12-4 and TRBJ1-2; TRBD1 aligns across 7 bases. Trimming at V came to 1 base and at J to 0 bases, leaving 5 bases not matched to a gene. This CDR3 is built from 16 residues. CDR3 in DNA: TGTGCCAGCAGTTTAGTAGACAGGGTCTCTAACTATGGCTACACCTTC. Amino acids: CASSLVDRVSNYGYTF.

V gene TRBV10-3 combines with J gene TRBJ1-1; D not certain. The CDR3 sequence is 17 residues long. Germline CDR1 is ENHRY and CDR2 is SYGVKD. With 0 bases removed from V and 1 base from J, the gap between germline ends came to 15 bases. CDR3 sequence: CAISESSDIRPNTEAFF. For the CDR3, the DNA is TGTGCCATCAGTGAGTCGAGTGACATCCGTCCGAACACTGAAGCTTTCTTT.

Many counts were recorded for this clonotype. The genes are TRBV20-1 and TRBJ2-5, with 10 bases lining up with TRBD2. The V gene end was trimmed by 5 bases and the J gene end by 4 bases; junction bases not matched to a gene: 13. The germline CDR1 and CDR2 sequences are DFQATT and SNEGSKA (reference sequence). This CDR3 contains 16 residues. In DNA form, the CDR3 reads TGCAGTGCTCCAATAGCGGGGGGATCACTTCGAGAGACCCAGTACTTC. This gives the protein CSAPIAGGSLRETQYF.